This T cell receptor beta chain derives from a study of regulatory T cells in long-lasting Graves disease. Time point here: newly diagnosed GD, antithyroid drugs for less than 3 months. PBMC-extracted RNA yielded the TCR library. Library construction for TCR beta used iRepertoire HTBI primers and Arm-PCR of CDR3 regions. MiXCR, applied by TCRdb to the multiplex PCR reads, yields one record per CDR3 protein. The sample lists 500,000 to 700,000 distinct CDR3 sequences, around 15% seen once, with around a sixth in the top ten. This clonotype was detected a few times. A single base separates this from a much larger clone, so it may be a read error. Separately, the same data were catalogued under a study of T cells in Graves' hyperthyroidism and ophthalmopathy. Turning to that study: HTBI primers were used for first-round RT-PCR of the TCR CDR3.

The sample in question was peripheral blood mononuclear cells (PBMCs), obtained at new diagnosis, from a patient treated with antithyroid drugs. The sequence derives from a woman younger than 45 with Graves disease.

The CDR3 reads CASGFAGTRSNGQFF. The CDR3 nucleotides are TGTGCTAGTGGTTTCGCCGGGACTAGGAGCAATGGGCAGTTCTTC. This chain uses TRBV12-5 with TRBJ2-1; 8 bases line up with TRBD2. The length of the CDR3 is 15 residues. The germline V gene encodes CDR1 LGHNT and CDR2 FRNRAP.